This T cell receptor (beta chain) was identified in a study of regulatory T cells in long-lasting Graves disease. The germline V gene encodes CDR1 ENHRY and CDR2 SYGVKD. The trim removed 8 bases at V and 1 base at J, leaving 13 bases unmatched. The CDR3 is made up of 18 amino acids. HTBI primers from iRepertoire and Arm-PCR of CDR3 regions yielded the TCR beta libraries. TCRdb passed the multiplex PCR reads through MiXCR, listing each CDR3 protein once. The sample has 350,000 to 500,000 distinct CDR3 sequences, approximately 14% seen once. This clonotype showed up just a few times. Its antigen remains unidentified. Study results and limitations: Persistent disease was associated with favored TRBV28 usage and with favored use of TRBJ1-2 and TRBJ2-5. Having only a small sample size may have limited accuracy.

Time point described: newly diagnosed GD, antithyroid drugs for less than 3 months. From RNA extracted from PBMCs, the TCR library was made. In addition, the sample was reused for a study of T cells in Graves' hyperthyroidism and ophthalmopathy.

This rearrangement joins TRBV10-3 to TRBJ2-3; TRBD2 matches at 12 bases. The sequences come from peripheral blood mononuclear cells (PBMCs), collected at new diagnosis, from a patient treated with antithyroid drugs. The receptor was isolated from a woman aged 50 to 60 with Graves disease. The chain's CDR3 is CAIRDRGRLAGGTDTQYF. As DNA, the CDR3 is TGTGCCATCCGGGACAGGGGTCGACTAGCGGGAGGCACAGATACGCAGTATTTT.